Following are 14 T cell receptor beta chains from one sample sequenced in a study of blood T cell repertoires in COVID-19. Clones were sequenced by immunoSEQ multiplex PCR, and TCRdb holds only the in-frame ones, with some missing. The table has hundreds of thousands of clones, approximately 86% seen once. Material: peripheral blood. These receptors were taken from a woman in her fifties or sixties who had recovered from COVID-19.

The rearrangement joins TRBV7-8 to TRBJ2-7; TRBD2 matches 11 bases. Trimming at V came to 1 base and at J to 5 bases, leaving 7 bases not matched to a gene. This CDR3 has 16 amino acids. Per germline, CDR1 SGHVS and CDR2 FQNEAQ. Here the CDR3 reads CASSLGVAGGPHEQYF. The CDR3 DNA reads as TGTGCCAGCAGCTTAGGGGTAGCGGGGGGGCCCCACGAGCAGTACTTC.

The rearrangement links TRBV5-1 to TRBJ1-2, with D unclear. Germline V gives CDR1 SGHRS, CDR2 YFSETQ. This CDR3 is 15 amino acids long. Trimming left V 0 bases short and J 2 bases short, with 11 bases between. CDR3 amino acids: CASSLGSGENYGYTF. Here the CDR3 DNA reads TGCGCCAGCAGCTTGGGAAGCGGGGAAAACTATGGCTACACCTTC.

J is TRBJ2-7 and V is TRBV6-1; 7 bases agree with TRBD1. The J segment lost 3 bases and the V segment lost 3 bases, leaving 8 bases of the junction unmatched. Per germline, CDR1 MNHNS and CDR2 SASEGT. The CDR3 has 15 residues. CDR3 protein: CASSERGPPLYEQYF. DNA of the CDR3: TGTGCCAGCAGTGAGAGGGGGCCCCCCCTCTACGAGCAGTACTTC.

The CDR3 coding sequence is TGTGCCAGCGCCTTCCGGGGGACTAGGGTTGGGGAGACCCAGTACTTC. The encoded protein is CASAFRGTRVGETQYF. The rearrangement links TRBV9 to TRBJ2-5; 8 bases are shared with TRBD2. V shed 7 bases and J 5 bases; nucleotides not matched to a gene: 16. The CDR3 is 16 amino acids. CDR1 and CDR2 from the germline V gene are SGDLS and YYNGEE.

The chain uses TRBV5-6 and TRBJ2-7, with 9 bases matching TRBD2. Germline V CDR1 and CDR2: SGHDT, YYEEEE. J was trimmed by 3 bases and V by 0 bases; bases with no gene match: 1. The CDR3 runs 14 residues. DNA of the CDR3: TGTGCCAGCAGCTTGGGGCGGGAGGGCTACGAGCAGTACTTC. Translation gives CASSLGREGYEQYF. Combining the CDR3 with reference TRBV5-6 and TRBJ2-7 gives the whole variable domain DAGVTQSPTHLIKTRGQQVTLRCSPKSGHDTVSWYQQALGQGPQFIFQYYEEEERQRGNFPDRFSGHQFPNYSSELNVNALLLGDSALYLCASSLGREGYEQYFGPGTRLTVT.

In nucleotides, the CDR3 is TGTGCCAGCAGTTTCGGCAGGGCAATTGGTGGCTACACCTTC. Its protein product is CASSFGRAIGGYTF. The chain is built from TRBV28 and TRBJ1-2; TRBD1 might be the D (5 bases). Germline CDR1 is MDHEN and CDR2 is SYDVKM. The V gene lost 3 bases and the J gene lost 7 bases, with 15 bases spanning the gap. The CDR3 totals 14 residues.

The V and J genes are TRBV7-6 and TRBJ2-7; the match to TRBD2 covers 14 bases. The V and J ends lost 5 bases and 6 bases, in that order; junction bases with no gene match: 12. The germline gives CDR1 SGHVS, CDR2 FNYEAQ. The CDR3 length is 17 residues. CDR3 region: CASSPSGLAGVIAEQYF. For the CDR3, the DNA is TGTGCCAGCAGCCCCTCGGGACTAGCGGGAGTCATTGCCGAGCAGTACTTC.

The V gene is TRBV2, the J gene TRBJ2-3; D remains ambiguous. Trimming took 8 bases from V and 0 from J, leaving 15 bases between them. Germline loops: CDR1 SNHLY, CDR2 FYNNEI. This CDR3 spans 15 amino acids. The CDR3 reads CASFLIALSTDTQYF. CDR3 sequence (DNA): TGTGCCAGCTTCTTAATTGCGCTGAGCACAGATACGCAGTATTTT.

The V and J genes are TRBV7-2 and TRBJ2-2; D possibly corresponds to TRBD1 (5 bases). Between the trimmed V and J ends, which lost 3 bases and 4 bases, there was a span of 9 bases. There are 14 residues in the CDR3. Germline V lookup: CDR1 SGHTA, CDR2 FQGNSA. The CDR3 region is CASSLQGPTGELFF. CDR3 DNA sequence: TGTGCCAGCAGCTTGCAGGGTCCCACCGGGGAGCTGTTTTTT.

CDR3 sequence reads: CASSEQYQETQYF. Written as DNA, the CDR3 is TGTGCCAGCAGTGAGCAGTACCAAGAGACCCAGTACTTC. V usage is TRBV2 and J usage is TRBJ2-5; no clear D gene. Germline assignment: CDR1 SNHLY and CDR2 FYNNEI. The V end was cut by 3 bases, the J end by 0 bases, with 5 bases between. The CDR3 totals 13 residues.

The CDR3 DNA follows: TGTGCCAGCAGTTACACCGGACAGGGTTACTACGAGCAGTACTTC. Translating gives CASSYTGQGYYEQYF. The chain employs TRBV6-5 and TRBJ2-7; 8 bases fit TRBD1. This CDR3 region has 15 residues. Trimming removed 2 bases from V and 3 bases from J; junction bases left unmatched: 6. The V gene's germline CDR1 is MNHEY and CDR2 SVGAGI.

Remarks on this clone: This CDR3 is also generated by other DNA sequences in the sample. J is TRBJ2-1 and V is TRBV6-5, with 9 nucleotides matching TRBD1. Unmatched junction bases numbered 4, after V lost 2 bases and J lost 8 bases. CDR1 and CDR2 from the germline V gene are MNHEY and SVGAGI. The CDR3 is made up of 14 amino acids. The CDR3 loop is CASSYPGQGYEQFF. For the CDR3, the DNA is TGTGCCAGCAGTTACCCGGGACAGGGATATGAGCAGTTCTTC.

The chain links TRBV12-3 or TRBV12-4 to TRBJ1-1, with TRBD1 identical over 10 bases. CDR3 length equals 12 residues. The junction had 6 bases not matched to a gene; V was cut back by 6 bases and J by 11 bases. CDR3 sequence: CASSATGGRAFF. Written as DNA, the CDR3 is TGTGCCAGCAGCGCGACAGGGGGCAGGGCTTTCTTT.

V gene TRBV3-1 (or the pseudogene TRBV3-2) combines with J gene TRBJ2-2, with D possibly being TRBD2 (6 bases). Germline loops: CDR1 LGHDT, CDR2 YNNKEL (reference sequence). Trimming cost V 8 bases and J 3 bases, with 7 bases left between them. There are 12 residues in the CDR3. The CDR3 spells CASGGYTGELFF. The CDR3 coding sequence is TGTGCCAGCGGAGGGTACACCGGGGAGCTGTTTTTT.